Below, 28 T cell receptor beta chains from the same sample are listed, as sequenced in a study of cytomegalovirus exposure and HLA in healthy donors (dated by TCRdb to about 2017). The library was made by the immunoSEQ multiplex PCR assay. This immuneACCESS table, as held by TCRdb, lists in-frame sequences with V and J called but not all clones. Of the missing ones, under half trace to an unresolved V gene in checked studies; the others have no known cause. The sample table records hundreds of thousands of clones; roughly 84% of these occur just once. Together, the top ten hold 12% of the sample. Sample: PBMCs. Every receptor here comes from a man between 18 and 29 years old in good health and CMV-seropositive.

The chain uses TRBV11-2 and TRBJ2-1; the D gene is possibly TRBD2 (5 bases). The CDR3 contains 14 residues. Between the trimmed V and J ends, which lost 3 bases and 4 bases, there was a span of 10 bases. Looked up from germline, CDR1 is SGHAT and CDR2 is FQNNGV. The CDR3 region has the DNA TGTGCCAGCAGCTTTCGCGGGCCTTACAATGAGCAGTTCTTC. Amino acid sequence: CASSFRGPYNEQFF.

V usage is TRBV2 and J usage is TRBJ1-1; a possible D gene is TRBD1 (5 bases). Germline values: CDR1 SNHLY, CDR2 FYNNEI. V was trimmed by 7 bases and J by 5 bases, leaving 17 bases between them. The CDR3 extends over 14 amino acids. The CDR3 region has the DNA TGTGCCAGCAAAATCGAACAGGCGGGGACTGAAGCTTTCTTT. Its protein is CASKIEQAGTEAFF.

The chain employs TRBV18 and TRBJ2-7; D unclear. Germline values: CDR1 KGHSH, CDR2 LQKENI. The CDR3 totals 13 residues. With 3 bases removed from V and 2 bases from J, the gap between germline ends came to 8 bases. CDR3 DNA: TGTGCCAGCTCACCGGACCGCACCTACGAGCAGTACTTC. This sequence encodes CASSPDRTYEQYF. Based on the CDR3 plus reference TRBV18 and TRBJ2-7, the full variable domain is NAGVMQNPRHLVRRRGQEARLRCSPMKGHSHVYWYRQLPEEGLKFMVYLQKENIIDESGMPKERFSAEFPKEGPSILRIQQVVRGDSAAYFCASSPDRTYEQYFGPGTRLTVT.

The gene calls are TRBV19 and TRBJ2-7; D unresolved. CDR1 is LNHDA, CDR2 SQIVND, per germline (reference sequence). Deletions cut 3 bases from V and 0 bases from J, with 12 bases between. This CDR3 comprises 15 residues. CDR3: CASSMRTTNSYEQYF. The CDR3 bases are TGTGCCAGTAGTATGCGCACGACAAACTCCTACGAGCAGTACTTC.

This rearrangement joins TRBV6-1 to TRBJ2-6; perhaps TRBD1 as D (7 bases). The CDR3 contains 15 residues. V shed 4 bases and J shed 15 bases, with 22 bases lying between them. CDR1 and CDR2 (germline): MNHNS, SASEGT. CDR3 sequence: CASSVRGTATKDLTF. For the CDR3, the DNA is TGTGCCAGCAGTGTACGGGGGACAGCAACAAAAGACCTGACTTTC.

The V call is TRBV11-2, the J call TRBJ2-2; 9 bases fit TRBD2. V shed 1 base and J 5 bases; nucleotides not matched to a gene: 5. This CDR3 has 16 amino acids. From germline, CDR1 is SGHAT and CDR2 FQNNGV. CDR3 DNA: TGTGCCAGCAGCTTAGTATCAGCGGGAGGTACCGGGGAGCTGTTTTTT. This translates into CASSLVSAGGTGELFF.

As regards this clone: The sample has other DNA sequences that encode this CDR3 too. The chain is built from TRBV6-1 and TRBJ2-2; D gene unclear. Germline V lookup: CDR1 MNHNS, CDR2 SASEGT. Trimming pared 2 bases from V and 0 bases from J, leaving 7 bases between. The CDR3 runs 15 residues. CDR3 sequence reads: CASSELGANTGELFF. CDR3 in DNA: TGTGCCAGCAGTGAATTGGGCGCGAACACCGGGGAGCTGTTTTTT.

The V call is TRBV4-1, the J call TRBJ2-3, with D hard to call. The V end lost 3 bases, the J end lost 3 bases, and 4 bases lay between the germline ends. The CDR3 has 12 amino acids. Looked up from germline, CDR1 is MGHRA and CDR2 is YSYEKL. This CDR3 reads CASSQYTDTQYF. The CDR3 DNA reads TGCGCCAGCAGCCAGTATACAGATACGCAGTATTTT.

The V and J genes are TRBV5-1 and TRBJ2-1, with D unresolved. CDR1 is SGHRS and CDR2 is YFSETQ in the germline V gene. The CDR3 runs 13 residues. V lost 0 bases, J lost 7 bases, and 8 bases lay in between. This chain's CDR3 is CASSLGTPNEQFF. The CDR3 DNA sequence: TGCGCCAGCAGCTTGGGGACGCCTAATGAGCAGTTCTTC.

CDR3 residues: CASSSNQPQHF. In DNA, the CDR3 is TGTGCCAGCAGTTCCAATCAGCCCCAGCATTTT. This chain connects TRBV27 to TRBJ1-5; no firm D call. V lost 4 bases and J lost 3, with 1 base in between. The CDR3 contains 11 residues. The germline CDR1 and CDR2 sequences are MNHEY and SMNVEV (reference sequence).

This clone appeared a single time. The chain uses TRBV27 and TRBJ2-7; 8 bases fit TRBD2. The CDR3 is 15 residues long. Germline CDR1 and CDR2: MNHEY and SMNVEV (reference sequence). The V and J ends lost 6 bases and 3 bases, in that order; junction bases with no gene match: 10. CDR3 coding DNA: TGTGCCAGCAGCCCTGGACTAGCAATCTTCTACGAGCAGTACTTC. Translating gives CASSPGLAIFYEQYF.

This clone was seen once. The chain joins TRBV7-8 to TRBJ2-1; D remains unclear. In germline, CDR1 is SGHVS, CDR2 FQNEAQ. The CDR3 consists of 18 residues. Trimming took 1 base from V and 4 from J, leaving 20 bases between them. CDR3: CASSLVPQTPAAYNEQFF. The CDR3 coding sequence is TGTGCCAGCAGCTTAGTCCCGCAGACTCCCGCGGCGTACAATGAGCAGTTCTTC.

In this sample, this clone turned up a few times. This rearrangement joins TRBV11-2 to TRBJ1-2; tentative D call: TRBD1 (5 bases). V lost 4 bases and J 2 bases, leaving 14 bases between the germline ends. Per the germline V gene, CDR1 is SGHAT and CDR2 is FQNNGV. CDR3 length: 15 amino acids. CDR3 sequence: CASSSWSQGNYGYTF. The DNA for the CDR3 is TGTGCCAGCAGCTCATGGTCGCAGGGAAACTATGGCTACACCTTC.

The CDR3 nucleotides are TGCGCCAGCAGCTCAAAGCGGGATAGAGGGCCGAATGAGCAGTTCTTC. This gives the protein CASSSKRDRGPNEQFF. The rearrangement uses TRBV5-1 and TRBJ2-1, with TRBD2 matching over 7 bases. This CDR3 has 16 amino acids. The germline V gene has CDR1 SGHRS and CDR2 YFSETQ. Trimming removed 3 bases from V and 7 bases from J; junction bases left unmatched: 13.

A remark on this clone: Mismatch with germline at one junction end may stem from a read error. The chain combines TRBV18 with TRBJ2-3; D tentatively fits TRBD1 or TRBD2 (5 bases each). The CDR3 contains 14 residues. Germline CDR1 KGHSH, CDR2 LQKENI. In DNA form, the CDR3 reads TGTGCCAGTTCACCGGGGACGGGGACAGATACGCAGTATTTT. It specifies CASSPGTGTDTQYF. Supplemented by reference TRBV18 and TRBJ2-3, the full variable domain reads NAGVMQNPRHLVRRRGQEARLRCSPMKGHSHVYWYRQLPEEGLKFMVYLQKENIIDESGMPKERFSAEFPKEGPSILRIQQVVRGDSAAYFCASSPGTGTDTQYFGPGTRLTVL.

The V call is TRBV6-6, the J call TRBJ2-1, with TRBD2 matching 7 bases. CDR3 size: 13 residues. V lost 6 bases to trimming and J lost 4 bases; unmatched junction nucleotides: 3. Germline V gene lookup returns CDR1 MNHNY and CDR2 SVGAGI (reference sequence). The CDR3 sequence: CASSPGGYNEQFF. Written as DNA, the CDR3 is TGTGCCAGCAGCCCGGGAGGTTACAATGAGCAGTTCTTC.

The chain employs TRBV5-8 and TRBJ1-2; the D gene is possibly TRBD1 (5 bases). Per the germline V gene, CDR1 is SGHTS and CDR2 is YDEGEE. The V end lost 4 bases, the J end lost 2 bases, and 18 bases lay between the germline ends. The CDR3 loop spans 16 amino acids. This CDR3 is CASSATGTIANYGYTF. CDR3 in DNA: TGTGCCAGCAGCGCAACCGGGACGATAGCGAACTATGGCTACACCTTC.

With regard to this clone: Sequence at one end of the junction differs from germline and may be a read error. The same CDR3 can be traced to other DNA sequences in this sample. The rearrangement links TRBV7-8 to TRBJ2-2; the match to TRBD2 covers 11 bases. Germline loops: CDR1 SGHVS, CDR2 FQNEAQ. The CDR3 has 15 amino acids. The CDR3 sequence: CASSLAGGATGELFF. The CDR3 nucleotides read TGTGCCAGCAGCCTAGCGGGAGGTGCCACCGGGGAGCTGTTTTTT.

In its sample, this clone was seen once. The rearrangement joins TRBV19 to TRBJ1-1; D might be TRBD1 (6 bases). Between the trimmed V and J ends, which lost 3 bases and 8 bases, there was a span of 16 bases. The germline gives CDR1 LNHDA, CDR2 SQIVND (reference sequence). The CDR3 length is 14 residues. CDR3 sequence reads: CASSITPTGREAFF. The CDR3 region has the DNA TGTGCCAGTAGTATCACACCGACAGGAAGAGAAGCTTTCTTT.

This sequence joins TRBV7-6 and TRBJ2-5; 7 nucleotides match TRBD2. The germline V gene has CDR1 SGHVS and CDR2 FNYEAQ. V was pared by 1 base and J by 4 bases, with 9 bases of the junction left unmatched. The CDR3 has 16 amino acids. The CDR3 nucleotides are TGTGCCAGCAGCTTAGGGGGGGGAAATTGGCGAGAGACCCAGTACTTC. It specifies CASSLGGGNWRETQYF.

The V call is TRBV9, the J call TRBJ1-2, with D uncertain. Per the germline V gene, CDR1 is SGDLS and CDR2 is YYNGEE. CDR3 length equals 14 residues. With 1 base removed from V and 4 bases from J, the gap between germline ends came to 11 bases. CDR3 DNA sequence: TGTGCCAGCAGCGTATCTGAGGGCGGCTATGGCTACACCTTC. This sequence encodes CASSVSEGGYGYTF.

The V gene is TRBV18, the J gene TRBJ1-3; no definite D call. Between the trimmed V and J ends, which lost 6 bases and 0 bases, there was a span of 6 bases. Germline V CDR1 and CDR2: KGHSH, LQKENI. This CDR3 is built from 13 residues. In nucleotides, the CDR3 is TGTGCCAGCTCCTCGAGCTCTGGAAACACCATATATTTT. It encodes CASSSSSGNTIYF.

The gene calls are TRBV2 and TRBJ1-5, with D possibly being TRBD1 (6 bases). This CDR3 has 15 residues. The V end was cut by 0 bases, the J end by 7 bases, with 13 bases between. Per the germline V gene, CDR1 is SNHLY and CDR2 is FYNNEI. The CDR3 DNA sequence: TGTGCCAGCAGTGAAGCGGGGGGGCGAGGGCAGCCCCAGCATTTT. Its translation: CASSEAGGRGQPQHF.

The chain is built from TRBV7-3 and TRBJ2-2; tentatively, D is TRBD2 (5 bases). Germline assignment: CDR1 SGHTA and CDR2 FQGTGA. CDR3 size: 13 residues. Trimming stripped 2 bases from V and 7 bases from J, with 8 bases between. For the CDR3, the DNA is TGTGCCAGCAGCTTAGATGGGAGCGGGGAGCTGTTTTTT. This encodes CASSLDGSGELFF.

This chain uses TRBV21-1 with TRBJ2-7; the DNA was not compared with TRBD2, the D call given in the table. TRBV21-1 corresponds to a pseudogene. The CDR3 is made up of 15 amino acids. The CDR3 loop is CASSKRRDEDYEQYF. Here the CDR3 DNA reads TGTGCCAGCAGCAAAAGGAGGGACGAGGACTACGAGCAGTACTTC.

This sequence joins TRBV19 and TRBJ2-3; D is unresolved. V lost 7 bases to trimming and J lost 6 bases, with 8 bases between them. The CDR3 totals 11 residues. Looked up from germline, CDR1 is LNHDA and CDR2 is SQIVND (reference sequence). The CDR3 protein is CASTLRDTQYF. The CDR3 DNA sequence: TGTGCCAGTACACTCAGGGATACGCAGTATTTT.

This clone was seen once. The chain has TRBV2 and TRBJ2-5, with D uncertain. This CDR3 contains 13 residues. CDR1 is SNHLY and CDR2 is FYNNEI in the germline V gene. Trimming pared 8 bases from V and 0 bases from J, leaving 10 bases between. CDR3 sequence: CASSRPNQETQYF. CDR3 in DNA: TGTGCCAGCTCCCGACCCAACCAAGAGACCCAGTACTTC.

The V and J genes are TRBV27 and TRBJ1-1; no reliable D call. Germline loops: CDR1 MNHEY, CDR2 SMNVEV (reference sequence). The CDR3 contains 14 residues. V lost 3 bases to trimming and J lost 2 bases, with 10 bases between them. The CDR3 sequence is CASSFLTENTEAFF. The CDR3 nucleotides read TGTGCCAGCAGTTTCCTAACAGAAAACACTGAAGCTTTCTTT.